This T cell receptor (beta chain) was sequenced in a study of tumor-infiltrating lymphocytes in primary liver carcinoma. Between roughly 18 and 30 mg of unsorted bulk tissue served as the source from which RNA and DNA were co-extracted. With a constant-region primer, TCR beta cDNA was made from roughly 500 ng of total RNA. The TCR beta library was amplified through three nested multiplex PCR rounds in a modified ARM-PCR procedure. Forward primers for TRBV1-TRBV30 and a C-beta reverse primer served the first two PCR rounds, at approximately 10 cycles each. TCRdb passed the multiplex PCR reads through MiXCR, listing each CDR3 protein once. The sample lists fewer than 75,000 distinct CDR3 sequences; roughly 70% were seen once. A note on this clonotype: The antigen is not known.

Whole-study results and caveats: No more than about 8-24% of top clones could be seen in all five tumor regions.

J gave up 4 bases and V 1 base, and 4 bases lay outside the gene matches. The CDR3 covers 15 residues. Germline assignment: CDR1 SGHVS and CDR2 FQNEAQ. Material for sequencing was liver tumor tissue from sampling region 4. The sample's subset: tumor region T4, right-lateral pole. V is TRBV7-8 and J is TRBJ1-5; 7 positions match TRBD1. This TCR was sampled from a middle-aged man with primary liver carcinoma and hepatitis B virus infection. The CDR3 DNA sequence: TGTGCCAGCAGCTTAGGAGGGGGCGGAAATCAGCCCCAGCATTTT. It codes for CASSLGGGGNQPQHF.